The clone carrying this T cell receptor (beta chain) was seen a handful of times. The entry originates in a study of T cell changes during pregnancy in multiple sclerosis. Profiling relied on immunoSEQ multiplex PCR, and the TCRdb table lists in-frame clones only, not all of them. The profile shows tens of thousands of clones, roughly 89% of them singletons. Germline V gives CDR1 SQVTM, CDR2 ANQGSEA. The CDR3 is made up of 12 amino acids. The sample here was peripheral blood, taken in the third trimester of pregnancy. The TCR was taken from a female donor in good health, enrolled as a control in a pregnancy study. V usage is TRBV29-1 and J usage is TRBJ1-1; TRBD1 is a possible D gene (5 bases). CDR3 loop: CRADGGNTEAFF. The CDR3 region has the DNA TGCAGGGCGGACGGGGGTAACACTGAAGCTTTCTTT.